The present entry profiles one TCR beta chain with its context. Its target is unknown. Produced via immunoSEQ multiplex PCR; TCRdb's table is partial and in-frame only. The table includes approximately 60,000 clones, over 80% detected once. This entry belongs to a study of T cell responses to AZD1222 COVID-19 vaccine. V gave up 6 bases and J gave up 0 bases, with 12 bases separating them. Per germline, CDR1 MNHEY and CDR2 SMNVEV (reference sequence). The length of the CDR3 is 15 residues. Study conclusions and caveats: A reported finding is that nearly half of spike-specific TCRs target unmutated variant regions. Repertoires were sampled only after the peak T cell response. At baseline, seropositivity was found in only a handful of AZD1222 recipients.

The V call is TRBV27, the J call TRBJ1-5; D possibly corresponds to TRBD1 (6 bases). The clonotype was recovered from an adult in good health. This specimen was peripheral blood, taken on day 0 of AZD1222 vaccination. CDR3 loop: CASRAGAYSNQPQHF. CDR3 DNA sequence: TGTGCCAGCAGAGCAGGGGCCTATAGCAATCAGCCCCAGCATTTT.